This T cell receptor beta chain is from a study of T-cell reconstitution after alpha-beta-depleted transplantation in children. CDR1 and CDR2 from the germline V gene are MDHEN and SYDVKM. Trimming pared 3 bases from V and 4 bases from J, leaving 10 bases between. This CDR3 contains 14 residues. This clonotype was observed at least ten times. As yet, its antigen is unknown. Unique molecular identifiers were incorporated when the TCRbeta library was constructed. One entry per CDR3 protein results from TCRdb running MiXCR on the PCR reads. The data contain about 300,000 distinct CDR3 sequences, 9.5% to 13% of them singletons. Study-level results: Several hundred expanded graft clones reportedly were the source of alpha-beta T cells about two months after transplant. At day 60, the high TCRbeta diversity found in some patients originated from recipient T cells and thymic progenitors that had survived. Once a year had passed after transplant, T-cell counts and diversity came mostly from newly produced T cells.

The J gene is TRBJ2-1, the V gene TRBV28; D unresolved. Sequences were derived from PBMCs, sampled before TCRalphabeta/CD19-depleted stem cell transplant. The receptor's source is a boy under three years old with acute myeloid leukemia, due to receive a stem cell transplant. The CDR3 is CASSFPSRYNEQFF. The CDR3 DNA sequence: TGTGCCAGCAGTTTTCCTTCAAGGTACAATGAGCAGTTCTTC.